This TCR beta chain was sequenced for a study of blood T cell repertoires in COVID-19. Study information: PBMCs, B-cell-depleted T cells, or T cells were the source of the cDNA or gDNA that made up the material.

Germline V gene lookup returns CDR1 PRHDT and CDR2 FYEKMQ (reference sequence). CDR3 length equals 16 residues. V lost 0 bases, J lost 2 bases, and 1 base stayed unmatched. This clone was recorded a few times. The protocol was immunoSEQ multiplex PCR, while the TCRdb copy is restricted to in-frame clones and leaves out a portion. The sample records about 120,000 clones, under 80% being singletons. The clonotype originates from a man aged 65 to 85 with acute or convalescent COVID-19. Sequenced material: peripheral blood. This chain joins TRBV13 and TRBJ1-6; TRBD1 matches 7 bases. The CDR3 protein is CASSLGTGAYNSPLHF. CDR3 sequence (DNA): TGTGCCAGCAGCTTAGGTACAGGGGCCTATAATTCACCCCTCCACTTT.